The clone carrying this T cell receptor beta chain was recorded once. Its matching antigen is unknown. Relative to the germline gene, one junction end is altered; a read error may explain this. This entry belongs to a study of TIL therapy for anti-PD-1-resistant metastatic lung cancer. Study as a whole: Tumors were harvested before any PD-1/PD-L1 blockade.

This was the immunoSEQ v3 assay. The protocol was immunoSEQ multiplex PCR, while the TCRdb copy is restricted to in-frame clones and leaves out a portion. The repertoire holds 36,000 or so clones, with roughly 80% as singletons. Study-wide results and caveats: After infusion, TIL clonotypes partly replaced peripheral T cells and declined over months.

Time point indicated: pre-treatment sample, taken before nivolumab and TIL therapy. The length of the CDR3 is 14 residues. Germline V gene data show CDR1 as SSHAT and CDR2 as FNYEAQ (reference sequence). The chain is built from TRBV7-7 and TRBJ2-3; D is uncertain. This receptor was taken from a person between 25 and 80 years old with non-small cell lung cancer. The material sequenced was blood, taken at baseline. The CDR3 sequence: CASSLIPGTDTQYF. CDR3 DNA sequence: TGTGCTAGCAGCTTAATCCCAGGCACAGATACGCAGTATTTT. Supplemented by reference TRBV7-7 and TRBJ2-3, the full variable domain reads GAGVSQSPRYKVTKRGQDVTLRCDPISSHATLYWYQQALGQGPEFLTYFNYEAQPDKSGLPSDRFSAERPEGSISTLTIQRTEQRDSAMYRCASSLIPGTDTQYFGPGTRLTVL.